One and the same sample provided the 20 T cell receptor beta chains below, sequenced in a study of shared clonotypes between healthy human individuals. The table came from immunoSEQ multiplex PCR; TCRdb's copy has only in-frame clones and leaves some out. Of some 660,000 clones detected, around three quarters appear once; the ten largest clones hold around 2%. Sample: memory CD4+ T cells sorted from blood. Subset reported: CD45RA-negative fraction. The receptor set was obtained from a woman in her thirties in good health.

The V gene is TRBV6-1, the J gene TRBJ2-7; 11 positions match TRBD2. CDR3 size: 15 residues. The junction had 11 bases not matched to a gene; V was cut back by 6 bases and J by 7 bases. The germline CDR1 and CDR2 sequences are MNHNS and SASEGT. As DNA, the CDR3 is TGTGCCAGCAGGGCCTTAGCGGGAGGGCCGGGGGAGCAGTACTTC. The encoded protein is CASRALAGGPGEQYF.

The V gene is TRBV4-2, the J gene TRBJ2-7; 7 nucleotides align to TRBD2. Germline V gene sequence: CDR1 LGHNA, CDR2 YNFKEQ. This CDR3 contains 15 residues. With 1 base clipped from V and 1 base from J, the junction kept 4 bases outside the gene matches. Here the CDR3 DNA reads TGTGCCAGCAGCCAAGCCAGCGGGATTTCCTACGAGCAGTACTTC. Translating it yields CASSQASGISYEQYF.

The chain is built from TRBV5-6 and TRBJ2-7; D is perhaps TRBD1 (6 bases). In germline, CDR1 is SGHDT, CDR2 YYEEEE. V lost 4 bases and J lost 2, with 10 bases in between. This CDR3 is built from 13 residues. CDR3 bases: TGTGCCAGCAGCCGTGGACAGACCTACGAGCAGTACTTC. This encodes CASSRGQTYEQYF.

As DNA, the CDR3 is TGTGCCAGCAGCTTGGTACTGGGAAAAGATGGCTACACCTTC. Amino acid sequence: CASSLVLGKDGYTF. This rearrangement joins TRBV5-4 to TRBJ1-2; D gene ambiguous. The length of the CDR3 is 14 residues. The V gene lost 0 bases and the J gene lost 6 bases, with 12 bases spanning the gap. The germline CDR1 and CDR2 sequences are SGHNT and YYREEE (reference sequence).

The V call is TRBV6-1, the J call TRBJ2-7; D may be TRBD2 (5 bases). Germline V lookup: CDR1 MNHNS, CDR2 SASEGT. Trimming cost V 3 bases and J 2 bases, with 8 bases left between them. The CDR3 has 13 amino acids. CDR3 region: CASSDPGAYEQYF. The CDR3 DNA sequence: TGTGCCAGCAGTGACCCCGGGGCCTACGAGCAGTACTTC.

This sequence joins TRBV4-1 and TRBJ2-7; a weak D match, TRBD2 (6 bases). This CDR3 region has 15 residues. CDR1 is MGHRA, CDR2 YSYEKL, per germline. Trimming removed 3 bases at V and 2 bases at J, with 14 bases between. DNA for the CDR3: TGCGCCAGCAGCCATTTCGGACGGGAGCCCTACGAGCAGTACTTC. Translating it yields CASSHFGREPYEQYF.

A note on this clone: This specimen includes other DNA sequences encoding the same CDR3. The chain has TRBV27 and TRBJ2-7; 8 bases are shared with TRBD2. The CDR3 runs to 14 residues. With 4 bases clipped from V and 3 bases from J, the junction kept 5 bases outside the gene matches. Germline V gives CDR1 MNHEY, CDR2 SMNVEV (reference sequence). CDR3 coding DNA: TGTGCCAGCAGTTCCAGCGGGAGACGCTACGAGCAGTACTTC. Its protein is CASSSSGRRYEQYF.

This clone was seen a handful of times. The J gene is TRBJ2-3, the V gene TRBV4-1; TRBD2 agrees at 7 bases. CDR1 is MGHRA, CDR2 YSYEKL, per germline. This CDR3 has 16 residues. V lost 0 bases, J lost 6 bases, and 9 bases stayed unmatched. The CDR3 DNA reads TGCGCCAGCAGCCAAGATGAGGGACTACCCGCGGATACGCAGTATTTT. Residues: CASSQDEGLPADTQYF.

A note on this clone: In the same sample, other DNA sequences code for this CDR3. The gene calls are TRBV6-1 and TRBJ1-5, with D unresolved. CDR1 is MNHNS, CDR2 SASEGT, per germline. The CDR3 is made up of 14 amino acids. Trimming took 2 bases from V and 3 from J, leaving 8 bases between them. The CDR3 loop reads CASSESGNNQPQHF. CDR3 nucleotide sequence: TGTGCCAGCAGTGAATCGGGGAACAATCAGCCCCAGCATTTT.

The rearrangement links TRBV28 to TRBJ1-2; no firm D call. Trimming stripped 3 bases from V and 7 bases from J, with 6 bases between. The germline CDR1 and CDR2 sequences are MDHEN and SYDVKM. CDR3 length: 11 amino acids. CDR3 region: CASSFGRGYTF. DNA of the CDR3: TGTGCCAGCAGTTTTGGGCGTGGCTACACCTTC.

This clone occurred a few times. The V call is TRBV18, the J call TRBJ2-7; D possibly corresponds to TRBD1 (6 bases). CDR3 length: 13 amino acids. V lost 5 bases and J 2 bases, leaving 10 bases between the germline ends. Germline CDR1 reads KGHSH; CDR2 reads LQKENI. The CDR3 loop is CASSNREPYEQYF. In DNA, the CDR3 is TGTGCCAGCTCAAACAGGGAGCCCTACGAGCAGTACTTC.

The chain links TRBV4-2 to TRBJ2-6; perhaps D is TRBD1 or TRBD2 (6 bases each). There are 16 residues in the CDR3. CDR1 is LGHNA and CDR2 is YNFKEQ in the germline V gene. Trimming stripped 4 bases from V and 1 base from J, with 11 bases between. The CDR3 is CASSRRGGSGANVLTF. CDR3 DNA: TGTGCCAGCAGCCGTCGAGGGGGGTCTGGGGCCAACGTCCTGACTTTC.

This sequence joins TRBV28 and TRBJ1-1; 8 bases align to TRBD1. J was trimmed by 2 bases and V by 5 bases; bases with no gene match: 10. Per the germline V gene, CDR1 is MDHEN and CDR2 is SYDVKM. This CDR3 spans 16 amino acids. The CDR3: CASSLLDRVSNTEAFF. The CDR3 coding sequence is TGTGCCAGCAGTCTGCTGGACAGGGTTTCAAACACTGAAGCTTTCTTT.

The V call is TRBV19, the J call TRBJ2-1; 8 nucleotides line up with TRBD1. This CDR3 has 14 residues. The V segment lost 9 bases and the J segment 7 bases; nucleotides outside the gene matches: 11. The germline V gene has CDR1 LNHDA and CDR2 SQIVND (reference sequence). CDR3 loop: CARDGQGILNEQFF. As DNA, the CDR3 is TGTGCCAGAGATGGACAGGGTATATTGAATGAGCAGTTCTTC.

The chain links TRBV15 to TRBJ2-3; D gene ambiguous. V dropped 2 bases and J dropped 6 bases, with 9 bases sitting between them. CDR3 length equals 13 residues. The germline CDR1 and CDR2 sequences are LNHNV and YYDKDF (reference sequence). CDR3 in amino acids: CATSRTKGDTQYF. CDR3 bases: TGTGCCACCAGCAGAACGAAAGGCGATACGCAGTATTTT.

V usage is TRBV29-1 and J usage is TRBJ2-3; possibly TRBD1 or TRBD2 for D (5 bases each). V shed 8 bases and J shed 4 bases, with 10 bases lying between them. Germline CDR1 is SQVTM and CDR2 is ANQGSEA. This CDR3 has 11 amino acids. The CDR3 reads CSLEGSDTQYF. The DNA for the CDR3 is TGCAGCTTAGAGGGGTCAGATACGCAGTATTTT.

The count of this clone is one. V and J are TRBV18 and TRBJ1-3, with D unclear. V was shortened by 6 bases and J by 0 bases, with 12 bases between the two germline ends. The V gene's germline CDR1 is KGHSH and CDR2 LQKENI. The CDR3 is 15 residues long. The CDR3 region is CASSPASNSGNTIYF. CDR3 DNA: TGTGCCAGCTCGCCAGCTAGCAACTCTGGAAACACCATATATTTT.

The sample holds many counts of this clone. The CDR3 coding sequence is TGTGCCAGCAGCTTCAGATTCGGGGGGGTTAATGAAAAACTGTTTTTT. Protein product: CASSFRFGGVNEKLFF. The gene calls are TRBV11-2 and TRBJ1-4; D may be TRBD1 (5 bases). Germline V lookup: CDR1 SGHAT, CDR2 FQNNGV. V dropped 3 bases and J dropped 4 bases, with 15 bases sitting between them. The length of the CDR3 is 16 residues. The full variable domain, its missing parts supplied by reference TRBV11-2 and TRBJ1-4, is EAGVAQSPRYKIIEKRQSVAFWCNPISGHATLYWYQQILGQGPKLLIQFQNNGVVDDSQLPKDRFSAERLKGVDSTLKIQPAKLEDSAVYLCASSFRFGGVNEKLFFGSGTQLSVL.

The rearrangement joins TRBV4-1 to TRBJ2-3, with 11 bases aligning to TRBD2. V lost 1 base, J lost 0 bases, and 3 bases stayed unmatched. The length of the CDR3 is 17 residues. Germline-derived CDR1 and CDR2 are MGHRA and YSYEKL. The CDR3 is CASSQVRTSGSTDTQYF. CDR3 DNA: TGCGCCAGCAGCCAAGTCAGGACTAGCGGGAGCACAGATACGCAGTATTTT.

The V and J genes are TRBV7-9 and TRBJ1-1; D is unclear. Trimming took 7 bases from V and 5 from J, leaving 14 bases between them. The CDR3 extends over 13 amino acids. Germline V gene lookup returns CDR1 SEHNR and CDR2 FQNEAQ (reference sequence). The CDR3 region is CASTMPQDTEAFF. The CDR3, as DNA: TGTGCCAGCACCATGCCCCAAGATACTGAAGCTTTCTTT.